This T cell receptor beta chain was captured in a study of blood T cells in healthy people across ages (dated by TCRdb to between 2014 and 2016). With respect to the entire study: In model experiments, template switching captured roughly one uniquely barcoded TCR beta cDNA molecule for every two T cells. Donors were grouped into four age groups: young (average roughly 17 years), middle-aged (roughly 37), aged (about 60) and long-lived (less than 85). Using the same blood draw, the study looked at two additional independent replicas of 1 million unique cDNA reads for two donors, one aged 18 to 30 and the other aged 80 or older. The study measured age-related changes in TCR beta repertoire diversity using deep sequencing normalized with unique cDNA molecular identifiers. To avoid experimental bias, donors of different ages were distributed randomly across sequencing lanes.

A few counts support this clonotype. The antigen it recognizes is unknown. The sample holds no much larger clone one base away, and base qualities are not on file. What the authors observed across the whole study: Because the CMV infection status of the donors was unknown, age-related changes in expanded clonotypes may potentially have been confounded. Compared with the aged group, the long-lived group had more naive CD4+ T cells, fewer expanded clones and increased TCR diversity, a pattern suggesting age selection. Total diversity estimates from one million sequenced T cells were considered lower bounds and underestimates. The percentage of naive T cells measured by flow cytometry correlated strongly with observed TCR beta diversity. As age increased, observed TCR beta diversity per million T cells dropped in a roughly linear way, and a significant reduction was already evident by age 40. Conclusive comparison of naive and antigen-experienced compartments was prevented by the profiling of bulk unsorted PBMCs.

Libraries were prepared through 5' RACE. For sequencing, an Illumina HiSeq 2500 was employed. The second PCR ran for about 7 to 11 cycles and used a J-beta primer mix along with a sample-barcoded 5' primer. A unique molecular identifier was introduced onto each TCR beta cDNA molecule by a template-switch 5' adaptor carrying 12 random nucleotides. Each sample yielded at least 2.5 million CDR3-containing paired-end reads. The Mint cDNA synthesis kit, primed by a TRBC-specific oligonucleotide, was used to synthesize first-strand cDNA from all RNA. Following uracil-DNA glycosylase treatment, all cDNA underwent a first 18-cycle PCR with the universal primers M1SS and BC2_uni_R. From the authors' description of their analysis: Normalization of each sample was performed by random selection of 1 million high-quality reads, each carrying a distinct molecular identifier. Instead of being binned into consensus sequences, reads with shared molecular identifiers were discarded. MiTCR, with a Q25 quality threshold and the strictest error-elimination algorithm, was used for CDR3 identification, clonotype clustering and error correction. A nonparametric unseen species model with Euler transformation was used to estimate a lower bound on total TCR beta diversity. TCRdb took the public reads, trimmed them with fastp at Q25, ran MiXCR for clone calling and kept in-frame beta chains. Here each entry gathers all rows of one CDR3 protein and keeps the most common genes and DNA. TCRdb, rather than the study authors, made the V and J calls. This sample is represented by hundreds of thousands of distinct CDR3 sequences; roughly 43% of them were singletons. 30% of the sample lies in the top ten.

The roughly 39 donors, aged about 6 to 90 years, were systemically healthy Caucasian individuals from Russia. About 10 milliliters of peripheral blood were collected from each donor into EDTA-treated Vacutainer tubes. Ficoll-Paque density-gradient centrifugation was used to isolate PBMCs, with at least 7 million per sample. Total RNA, at least 6 micrograms per sample, was extracted from PBMCs with Trizol reagent. For every donor, an aliquot of PBMCs went through flow cytometry to measure the percentages of naive CD45RAhigh/CD27high T cells. The cysteine opens and the phenylalanine closes a CDR3 of 13 amino acids. The read is trimmed to its CDR3 DNA, 39 bases read in frame from base 1. V gives up 4 bases and J gives up 4 bases, and the segment between their germline ends measures 8 bases. For CDR1 and CDR2, the germline V gene lists SGHDN and FVKESK.

The sequenced material came from blood. This TCR was sampled from a man aged 80 or over in good health. Here the chain combines TRBV14 and TRBJ2-4; the D gene cannot be named for sure. Here the CDR3 is given as CASSLPGKNIQYF. The DNA sequence reads TGTGCCAGCAGCCTGCCCGGGAAAAACATTCAGTACTTC.